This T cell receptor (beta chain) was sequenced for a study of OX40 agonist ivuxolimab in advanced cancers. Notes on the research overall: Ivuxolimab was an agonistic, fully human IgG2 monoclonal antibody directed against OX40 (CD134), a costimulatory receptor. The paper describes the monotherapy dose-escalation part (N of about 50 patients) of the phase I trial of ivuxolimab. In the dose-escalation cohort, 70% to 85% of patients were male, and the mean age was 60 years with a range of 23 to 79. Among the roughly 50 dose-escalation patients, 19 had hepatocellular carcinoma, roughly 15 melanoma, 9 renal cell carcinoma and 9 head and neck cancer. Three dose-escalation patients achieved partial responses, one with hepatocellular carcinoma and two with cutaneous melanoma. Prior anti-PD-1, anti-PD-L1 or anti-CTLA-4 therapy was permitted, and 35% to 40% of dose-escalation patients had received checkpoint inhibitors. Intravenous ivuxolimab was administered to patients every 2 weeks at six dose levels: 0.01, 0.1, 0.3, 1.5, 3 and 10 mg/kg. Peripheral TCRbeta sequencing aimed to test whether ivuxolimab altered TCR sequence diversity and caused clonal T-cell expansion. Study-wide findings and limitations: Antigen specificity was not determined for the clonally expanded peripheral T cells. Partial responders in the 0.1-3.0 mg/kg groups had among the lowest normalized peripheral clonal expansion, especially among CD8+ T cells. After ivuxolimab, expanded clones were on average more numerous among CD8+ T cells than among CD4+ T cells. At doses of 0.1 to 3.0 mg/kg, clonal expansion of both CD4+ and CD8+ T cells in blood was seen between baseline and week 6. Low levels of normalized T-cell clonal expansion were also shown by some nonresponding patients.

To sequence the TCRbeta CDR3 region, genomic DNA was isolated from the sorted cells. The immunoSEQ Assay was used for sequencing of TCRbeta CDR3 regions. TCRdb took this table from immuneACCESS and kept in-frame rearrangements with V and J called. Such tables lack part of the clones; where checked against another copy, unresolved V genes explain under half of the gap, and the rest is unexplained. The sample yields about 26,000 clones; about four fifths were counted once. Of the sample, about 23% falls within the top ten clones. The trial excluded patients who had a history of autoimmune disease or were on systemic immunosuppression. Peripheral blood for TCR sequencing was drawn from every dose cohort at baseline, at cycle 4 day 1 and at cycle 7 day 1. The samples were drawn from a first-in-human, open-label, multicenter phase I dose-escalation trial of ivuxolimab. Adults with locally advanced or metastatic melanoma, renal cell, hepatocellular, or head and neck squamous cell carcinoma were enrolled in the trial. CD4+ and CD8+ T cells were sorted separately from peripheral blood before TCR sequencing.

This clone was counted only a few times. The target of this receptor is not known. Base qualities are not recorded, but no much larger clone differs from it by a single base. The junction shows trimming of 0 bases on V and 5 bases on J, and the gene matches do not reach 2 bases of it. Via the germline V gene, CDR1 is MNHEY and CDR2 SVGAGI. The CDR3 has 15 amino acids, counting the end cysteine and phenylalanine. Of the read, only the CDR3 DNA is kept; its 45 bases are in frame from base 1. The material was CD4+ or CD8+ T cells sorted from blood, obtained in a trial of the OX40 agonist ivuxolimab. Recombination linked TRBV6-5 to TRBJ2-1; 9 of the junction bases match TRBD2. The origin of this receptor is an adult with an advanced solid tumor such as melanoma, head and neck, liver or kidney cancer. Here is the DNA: TGTGCCAGCAGTTACTCGACTAGCGGACACAATGAGCAGTTCTTC. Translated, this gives CASSYSTSGHNEQFF.